This entry features one T cell receptor (beta chain) sequence. The data stem from a study of control samples from healthy donors and cancer patients. This CDR3 is built from 14 residues. Germline V gene sequence: CDR1 LNHDA, CDR2 SQIVND (reference sequence). J gave up 8 bases and V 3 bases, and 9 bases lay outside the gene matches. Sequenced by immunoSEQ multiplex PCR; TCRdb stores in-frame clones only, minus some. The table records under 150,000 clones, more than 75% of them present only once. The sample comprised blood. The genes are TRBV19 and TRBJ1-2, with 7 bases lining up with TRBD1. This receptor was obtained from a woman in her seventies in good health. CDR3 amino acids: CASSIAFGTVGYTF. The CDR3 DNA is TGTGCCAGTAGTATTGCGTTCGGGACAGTCGGCTACACCTTC.